These 23 T cell receptor beta chains share one sample of origin, sequenced in a study of blood T cell repertoires in COVID-19. Generated by immunoSEQ multiplex PCR, the TCRdb table keeps only in-frame clones and is missing some. In the table there are about 210,000 clones, roughly nine tenths of which are singletons. Sequenced: peripheral blood. These receptors came from a middle-aged man with acute or convalescent COVID-19.

The chain has TRBV3-1 (or the pseudogene TRBV3-2) and TRBJ2-7; 12 bases agree with TRBD1. CDR3 size: 12 residues. V was clipped by 4 bases and J by 13 bases; unmatched bases: 5. The germline V gene encodes CDR1 LGHDT and CDR2 YNNKEL (reference sequence). The CDR3 loop is CASSPLGQGAYF. In nucleotides, the CDR3 is TGTGCCAGCAGCCCCCTGGGACAGGGGGCCTACTTC.

This clone was seen just once. V usage is TRBV11-3 and J usage is TRBJ2-7, with D possibly matching TRBD1 (5 bases). Germline V gives CDR1 SGHNT, CDR2 YENEEA. Deletions cut 4 bases from V and 6 bases from J, with 7 bases between. CDR3 length equals 11 residues. CDR3 amino acids: CASSSRGEQYF. CDR3 nucleotide sequence: TGTGCCAGCAGCTCAAGGGGCGAGCAGTACTTC. Filled out from reference TRBV11-3 and TRBJ2-7, the complete variable domain reads EAGVVQSPRYKIIEKKQPVAFWCNPISGHNTLYWYLQNLGQGPELLIRYENEEAVDDSQLPKDRFSAERLKGVDSTLKIQPAELGDSAVYLCASSSRGEQYFGPGTRLTVT.

The CDR3 nucleotides read TGTGCCAGCACCCGGACACAGGCTAATGAAAAACTGTTTTTT. As protein: CASTRTQANEKLFF. This chain uses TRBV7-9 with TRBJ1-4; possible D gene TRBD1, 5 bases. Germline CDR1 SEHNR, CDR2 FQNEAQ (reference sequence). The germline V and J ends were trimmed by 7 bases and 3 bases, with 12 bases remaining between them. The length of the CDR3 is 14 residues.

This chain joins TRBV15 and TRBJ2-7, with 10 bases that match TRBD1. V gave up 5 bases and J gave up 3 bases; unmatched junction bases: 10. Germline V gene lookup returns CDR1 LNHNV and CDR2 YYDKDF (reference sequence). This CDR3 comprises 16 residues. The CDR3, as DNA: TGTGCCACCAGCGGGATGTCGGGACAGGGGTTCTACGAGCAGTACTTC. Translating gives CATSGMSGQGFYEQYF.

Comments on this clone: Other DNA sequences in the same sample also yield this CDR3. This rearrangement joins TRBV7-9 to TRBJ2-1, with a tentative D call TRBD2 (6 bases). The V end was cut by 4 bases, the J end by 1 base, with 11 bases between. This CDR3 has 15 amino acids. CDR1 is SEHNR, CDR2 FQNEAQ, per germline (reference sequence). CDR3: CASSSRGSSYNEQFF. CDR3 in DNA: TGTGCCAGCAGCTCACGGGGGTCGTCCTACAATGAGCAGTTCTTC. The full variable domain, rest sourced from reference TRBV7-9 and TRBJ2-1, is DTGVSQNPRHKITKRGQNVTFRCDPISEHNRLYWYRQTLGQGPEFLTYFQNEAQLEKSRLLSDRFSAERPKGSFSTLEIQRTEQGDSAMYLCASSSRGSSYNEQFFGPGTRLTVL.

The table lists this clone with a few counts. V usage is TRBV5-5 and J usage is TRBJ1-2; unclear D gene. The CDR3 sequence is 12 residues long. Trimming pared 2 bases from V and 4 bases from J, leaving 6 bases between. CDR1 SGHKS and CDR2 YYEKEE come from the germline V gene (reference sequence). The DNA for the CDR3 is TGTGCCAGCAGCTTTGGGCTCTATGGCTACACCTTC. Encoded protein: CASSFGLYGYTF.

With regard to this clone: A junction end diverges from the germline sequence, so it may reflect a read error. This rearrangement joins TRBV5-1 to TRBJ1-1; TRBD1 matches 8 bases. The length of the CDR3 is 15 residues. Per germline, CDR1 SGHRS and CDR2 YFSETQ. The CDR3 protein is CASRLTGATNTEAFF. The CDR3 coding sequence is TGCGCCAGCCGCTTGACAGGGGCGACTAACACTGAAGCTTTCTTT.

J is TRBJ2-7 and V is TRBV27, with D tentatively TRBD2 (6 bases). Trimming pared 1 base from V and 4 bases from J, leaving 14 bases between. The CDR3 has 15 amino acids. The V gene's germline CDR1 is MNHEY and CDR2 SMNVEV (reference sequence). CDR3 sequence: CASSLYNPRGYEQYF. The CDR3 region has the DNA TGTGCCAGCAGTTTATATAACCCGCGGGGTTACGAGCAGTACTTC.

This rearrangement joins TRBV7-2 to TRBJ2-6; D perhaps matches TRBD1 (5 bases). Germline-derived CDR1 and CDR2 are SGHTA and FQGNSA. The CDR3 runs to 16 residues. V was cut by 4 bases and J by 2 bases, with 12 bases left in between. The CDR3 nucleotides read TGTGCCAGCAGCTCGCAGGGTACCACTGGGGCCAACGTCCTGACTTTC. Translation gives CASSSQGTTGANVLTF.

The V and J genes are TRBV18 and TRBJ2-3; D remains ambiguous. This CDR3 is 13 amino acids long. Trimming shortened V by 3 bases and J by 0 bases, and 4 bases separated the two germline ends. The germline CDR1 and CDR2 sequences are KGHSH and LQKENI. CDR3 bases: TGTGCCAGCTCACCCTTAAGCACAGATACGCAGTATTTT. This translates into CASSPLSTDTQYF.

The chain joins TRBV19 to TRBJ1-2; D gene uncertain. In germline, CDR1 is LNHDA, CDR2 SQIVND (reference sequence). The CDR3 totals 13 residues. Trimming left V 6 bases short and J 4 bases short, with 12 bases between. The CDR3 DNA reads as TGTGCCAGTAGGGAGGGCGCTGGCTATGGCTACACCTTC. It is translated as CASREGAGYGYTF.

The chain carries TRBV27 and TRBJ2-2, with TRBD2 identical over 9 bases. Germline V CDR1 and CDR2: MNHEY, SMNVEV (reference sequence). V was pared by 5 bases and J by 2 bases, with 3 bases of the junction left unmatched. The CDR3 contains 15 residues. The CDR3 reads CASSLTSGNTGELFF. The CDR3, as DNA: TGTGCCAGCAGTCTGACTAGCGGCAACACCGGGGAGCTGTTTTTT.

The V gene is TRBV29-1, the J gene TRBJ2-1, with TRBD1 matching 10 bases. Germline CDR1 SQVTM, CDR2 ANQGSEA. The CDR3 is made up of 19 amino acids. The junction had 13 bases not matched to a gene; V was cut back by 2 bases and J by 0 bases. CDR3 amino acids: CSVEFLGTGVVSSYNEQFF. CDR3 in DNA: TGCAGCGTTGAATTCCTCGGGACAGGGGTCGTGAGCTCCTACAATGAGCAGTTCTTC.

This sequence joins TRBV2 and TRBJ2-5, with D possibly matching TRBD2 (5 bases). CDR3 length: 13 residues. Germline V CDR1 and CDR2: SNHLY, FYNNEI. Trimming pared 8 bases from V and 0 bases from J, leaving 10 bases between. CDR3 amino acids: CASGAAYQETQYF. The CDR3 DNA sequence: TGTGCCAGCGGAGCGGCGTACCAAGAGACCCAGTACTTC.

V usage is TRBV20-1 and J usage is TRBJ2-5; D is uncertain. Deletions cut 6 bases from V and 7 bases from J, with 12 bases between. In germline, CDR1 is DFQATT, CDR2 SNEGSKA (reference sequence). The CDR3 consists of 11 residues. This chain's CDR3 is CSAEPGWTQYF. The CDR3 DNA follows: TGCAGTGCCGAACCCGGTTGGACCCAGTACTTC.

Of note for this clone: Other DNA sequences in the same sample also yield this CDR3. This chain joins TRBV19 and TRBJ2-3; 12 bases line up with TRBD2. Germline V gene lookup returns CDR1 LNHDA and CDR2 SQIVND (reference sequence). The CDR3 is 15 amino acids. V was clipped by 2 bases and J by 4 bases; unmatched bases: 1. For the CDR3, the DNA is TGTGCCAGTAGTATACTAGCGGGAGGGGCAGATACGCAGTATTTT. Protein product: CASSILAGGADTQYF.

This sequence joins TRBV11-2 and TRBJ2-7; D gene uncertain. The ends were cut back, 4 bases at V and 0 bases at J, with 13 bases in the middle. Germline assignment: CDR1 SGHAT and CDR2 FQNNGV. CDR3 size: 15 residues. CDR3 amino acids: CASSSSVLYSYEQYF. As DNA, the CDR3 is TGTGCCAGCAGCTCCTCAGTTCTGTACTCCTACGAGCAGTACTTC.

The chain has TRBV27 and TRBJ2-7; TRBD2 matches at 9 bases. The CDR3 length is 16 residues. CDR1 is MNHEY and CDR2 is SMNVEV in the germline V gene (reference sequence). After removal of 4 bases from V and 5 bases from J, the junction contained 12 bases not matched to a gene. The CDR3 region is CASSSTNSGRVNEQYF. Written as DNA, the CDR3 is TGTGCCAGCAGTTCCACAAATAGCGGGAGAGTAAACGAGCAGTACTTC.

V and J are TRBV6-5 and TRBJ2-4, with 7 bases aligning to TRBD2. This CDR3 has 15 residues. The ends lost 6 bases at V and 0 bases at J; junction bases unmatched: 5. Germline assignment: CDR1 MNHEY and CDR2 SVGAGI. CDR3 region: CASSPSGTAKNIQYF. The DNA of the CDR3 is TGTGCCAGCAGCCCCAGCGGGACAGCCAAAAACATTCAGTACTTC.

V is TRBV5-1 and J is TRBJ2-3, with D tentatively TRBD1 (7 bases). The CDR3 has 15 residues. V lost 3 bases, J lost 2 bases, and 13 bases lay in between. Germline assignment: CDR1 SGHRS and CDR2 YFSETQ. CDR3 in amino acids: CASSWRGQITDTQYF. The DNA of the CDR3 is TGCGCCAGCAGCTGGCGGGGACAGATCACAGATACGCAGTATTTT.

This chain connects TRBV2 to TRBJ2-1; 12 nucleotides match TRBD2. Germline CDR1 and CDR2: SNHLY and FYNNEI. With 5 bases clipped from V and 0 bases from J, the junction kept 14 bases outside the gene matches. The CDR3 sequence is 20 residues long. The CDR3 here is CASSQTSGSPVPPSYNEQFF. The CDR3 DNA sequence: TGTGCCAGCAGTCAGACTAGCGGGAGCCCTGTACCCCCCTCCTACAATGAGCAGTTCTTC.

V and J are TRBV27 and TRBJ1-5; 11 bases map to TRBD1. Trimming removed 3 bases from V and 7 bases from J; junction bases left unmatched: 11. Germline V gene lookup returns CDR1 MNHEY and CDR2 SMNVEV (reference sequence). This CDR3 region has 17 residues. CDR3 sequence (DNA): TGTGCCAGCAGTTTGTCCGTGGACAGGGGGCTCGGGCAGCCCCAGCATTTT. Translation: CASSLSVDRGLGQPQHF.

This clone was detected once. The chain couples TRBV5-5 to TRBJ1-1, with a weak D call TRBD1 (5 bases). In germline, CDR1 is SGHKS, CDR2 YYEKEE (reference sequence). The CDR3 covers 17 residues. V lost 4 bases and J lost 3, with 22 bases in between. CDR3 residues: CASSPGGTLMGDTEAFF. The CDR3 DNA sequence: TGTGCCAGCAGCCCTGGGGGGACCCTAATGGGGGACACTGAAGCTTTCTTT.